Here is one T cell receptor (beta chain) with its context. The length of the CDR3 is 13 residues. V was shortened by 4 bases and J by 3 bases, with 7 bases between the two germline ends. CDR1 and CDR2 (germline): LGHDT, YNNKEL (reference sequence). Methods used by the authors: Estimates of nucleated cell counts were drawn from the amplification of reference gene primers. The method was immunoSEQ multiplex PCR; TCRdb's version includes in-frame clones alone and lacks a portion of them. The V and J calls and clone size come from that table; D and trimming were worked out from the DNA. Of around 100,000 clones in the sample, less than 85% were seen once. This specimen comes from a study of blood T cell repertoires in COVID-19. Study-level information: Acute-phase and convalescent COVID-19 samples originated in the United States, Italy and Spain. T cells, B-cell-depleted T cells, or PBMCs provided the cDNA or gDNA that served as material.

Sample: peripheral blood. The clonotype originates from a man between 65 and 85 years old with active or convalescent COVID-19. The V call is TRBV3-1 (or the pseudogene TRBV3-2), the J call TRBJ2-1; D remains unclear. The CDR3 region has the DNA TGTGCCAGCAGCCCACCCAGCTACAATGAGCAGTTCTTC. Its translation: CASSPPSYNEQFF.